A single sample is the source of the 16 T cell receptor beta chains below, sequenced in a study of blood T cell repertoires in COVID-19. Some clones are missing from TCRdb's copy, which holds only in-frame ones; the method was immunoSEQ multiplex PCR. The sample shows 150,000 to 200,000 clones, more than 90% of them seen only once. Sequenced input: peripheral blood. Source of these receptors: a man aged 55 to 70 with active or convalescent COVID-19.

The table lists this clone with a count of one. This chain links TRBV24-1 with TRBJ2-1, with 14 nucleotides matching TRBD2. Germline V gene data show CDR1 as KGHDR and CDR2 as SFDVKD. With 3 bases clipped from V and 12 bases from J, the junction kept 6 bases outside the gene matches. There are 15 residues in the CDR3. CDR3 amino acids: CATSDGGLAGDGQFF. CDR3 nucleotides: TGTGCCACCAGTGATGGGGGACTAGCGGGAGATGGGCAGTTCTTC.

V gene TRBV7-8 combines with J gene TRBJ1-1, with TRBD1 matching over 9 bases. This CDR3 spans 14 amino acids. V dropped 5 bases and J dropped 4; count of bases not matched to a gene: 5. CDR1 is SGHVS, CDR2 FQNEAQ, per germline. The CDR3 bases are TGTGCCAGCAGCCAGGGACAGGGAAGCACTGAAGCTTTCTTT. This translates into CASSQGQGSTEAFF. Drawing the rest from reference TRBV7-8 and TRBJ1-1, the complete variable domain is GAGVSQSPRYKVAKRGQDVALRCDPISGHVSLFWYQQALGQGPEFLTYFQNEAQLDKSGLPSDRFFAERPEGSVSTLKIQRTQQEDSAVYLCASSQGQGSTEAFFGQGTRLTVV.

The genes are TRBV10-3 and TRBJ2-2, with TRBD1 matching 10 bases. This CDR3 is 18 amino acids long. Germline V lookup: CDR1 ENHRY, CDR2 SYGVKD. After removal of 4 bases from V and 7 bases from J, the junction contained 15 bases not matched to a gene. The CDR3 protein is CAISGRDPGTGEVGELFF. The CDR3 bases are TGTGCCATCAGTGGAAGAGACCCCGGGACAGGGGAGGTCGGGGAGCTGTTTTTT.

This chain connects TRBV27 to TRBJ1-1; 7 nucleotides line up with TRBD1. CDR3 length equals 14 residues. Germline lookup yields CDR1 MNHEY and CDR2 SMNVEV (reference sequence). The V gene end was trimmed by 3 bases and the J gene end by 7 bases; junction bases not matched to a gene: 8. The CDR3 DNA reads as TGTGCCAGCAGTTTTCTCCCCGCAGGGGGTGAAGCTTTCTTT. Translating it yields CASSFLPAGGEAFF.

This clone was observed a single time. Here the CDR3 reads CASSPLGGRRATDTQYF. The CDR3 nucleotides read TGTGCCAGCAGCCCTTTAGGAGGTCGGAGGGCCACAGATACGCAGTATTTT. This rearrangement joins TRBV5-6 to TRBJ2-3; D is perhaps TRBD2 (6 bases). Deletions cut 4 bases from V and 2 bases from J, with 20 bases between. This CDR3 is built from 17 residues. The germline V gene has CDR1 SGHDT and CDR2 YYEEEE.

This chain connects TRBV6-5 to TRBJ1-4; D ambiguous. The CDR3 is 12 amino acids. V lost 4 bases and J 10 bases, leaving 10 bases between the germline ends. Germline CDR1 and CDR2: MNHEY and SVGAGI. The DNA of the CDR3 is TGTGCCAGCAGTTCCGACCGGGGAAAACTGTTTTTT. Amino acid sequence: CASSSDRGKLFF.

The table lists this clone with a few counts. The genes are TRBV6-1 and TRBJ1-4; the match to TRBD1 covers 9 bases. Per germline, CDR1 MNHNS and CDR2 SASEGT. Trimming removed 2 bases from V and 8 bases from J; junction bases left unmatched: 6. The CDR3 is 15 amino acids. The CDR3 region is CASSEHTGGGEKLFF. CDR3 DNA sequence: TGTGCCAGCAGTGAACACACAGGGGGCGGAGAAAAACTGTTTTTT.

This clone is a singleton in its sample. This sequence joins TRBV11-2 and TRBJ2-1, with D possibly TRBD2 on 6 matching bases. Germline-derived CDR1 and CDR2 are SGHAT and FQNNGV. This CDR3 comprises 14 residues. V lost 4 bases and J 0 bases, leaving 7 bases between the germline ends. CDR3 nucleotide sequence: TGTGCCAGCAGCTCGGACTACTCCTACAATGAGCAGTTCTTC. Its translation: CASSSDYSYNEQFF.

This chain links TRBV11-2 with TRBJ2-7; TRBD2 matches at 10 bases. Per the germline V gene, CDR1 is SGHAT and CDR2 is FQNNGV. This CDR3 spans 17 amino acids. Trimming removed 0 bases from V and 2 bases from J; junction bases left unmatched: 7. The chain's CDR3 is CASSLDYGTSVAYEQYF. The CDR3 bases are TGTGCCAGCAGCTTAGATTATGGGACTAGCGTCGCCTACGAGCAGTACTTC.

The rearrangement uses TRBV10-3 and TRBJ1-4; tentative D call: TRBD1 (6 bases). CDR3 length: 15 amino acids. V was clipped by 5 bases and J by 0 bases, with 10 bases between them. Germline CDR1 is ENHRY and CDR2 is SYGVKD. The CDR3 DNA sequence: TGTGCCATCAGTAAAGAGGGGGCAACTAATGAAAAACTGTTTTTT. It encodes CAISKEGATNEKLFF.

The table lists this clone with a count of one. This sequence joins TRBV10-3 and TRBJ1-2; 8 nucleotides match TRBD1. Germline CDR1 ENHRY, CDR2 SYGVKD. The CDR3 spans 17 residues. V was clipped by 4 bases and J by 1 base; unmatched bases: 11. This chain's CDR3 is CAISGRDRQEYNYGYTF. CDR3 in DNA: TGTGCCATCAGTGGCCGGGACAGGCAAGAATATAACTATGGCTACACCTTC.

The chain combines TRBV5-4 with TRBJ2-1; perhaps TRBD1 as D (6 bases). Trimming left V 5 bases short and J 3 bases short, with 9 bases between. Germline loops: CDR1 SGHNT, CDR2 YYREEE (reference sequence). CDR3 length: 13 residues. The CDR3 coding sequence is TGTGCCAGCAGGGACAGTCACTACAATGAGCAGTTCTTC. Translation: CASRDSHYNEQFF.

Here the CDR3 DNA reads TGTGCCAGCCTGAGGGGGAGCTCTGGAAACACCATATATTTT. Its protein product is CASLRGSSGNTIYF. The rearrangement links TRBV5-5 to TRBJ1-3, with a weak D call TRBD1 (6 bases). V lost 7 bases, J lost 0 bases, and 11 bases lay in between. Germline CDR1 and CDR2: SGHKS and YYEKEE (reference sequence). This CDR3 has 14 amino acids.

CDR3 nucleotides: TGTGCCAGCAGCGTAGGGGGGACTACTATCACAGATACGCAGTATTTT. Encoded protein: CASSVGGTTITDTQYF. V usage is TRBV9 and J usage is TRBJ2-3; TRBD2 aligns across 7 bases. CDR3 length: 16 residues. Germline CDR1 is SGDLS and CDR2 is YYNGEE. Unmatched junction bases numbered 6, after V lost 0 bases and J lost 2 bases.

This clone was found a few times. The genes are TRBV2 and TRBJ2-1; D uncertain. CDR3 length equals 15 residues. CDR1 SNHLY and CDR2 FYNNEI come from the germline V gene. Trimming removed 5 bases from V and 0 bases from J, with 11 bases in between. In nucleotides, the CDR3 is TGTGCCAGCAGTAGAGCTATGAGCTCCTACAATGAGCAGTTCTTC. Residues: CASSRAMSSYNEQFF.

The chain combines TRBV19 with TRBJ1-2, with D possibly matching TRBD1 (6 bases). V dropped 7 bases and J dropped 5 bases, with 26 bases sitting between them. This CDR3 contains 17 residues. Germline CDR1 LNHDA, CDR2 SQIVND (reference sequence). The CDR3 coding sequence is TGTGCCAGTAAGACAGGAAGCTCTCTCTCGACGATATATGGCTACACCTTC. It specifies CASKTGSSLSTIYGYTF.